This TCR beta chain derives from a study of neurological immune-mediated disorders. Study results and limitations: In HTLV-1-associated myelopathy, TCR clonal expansion was greatest, whereas multiple sclerosis had the least, falling below healthy controls.

In this sample, this clonotype turned up a few times. Its antigen is not known. Germline V CDR1 and CDR2: SQVTM, ANQGSEA. J was trimmed by 8 bases and V by 1 base; bases with no gene match: 14. This CDR3 is 17 amino acids long. Sorted libraries drew on more than 850,000 CD4+ or CD8+ T cells. Synthesis of cDNA was carried out by template-switch 5'RACE. The reaction used 10-nucleotide random UMIs. Sequencing runs each generated in excess of 160 million TCR-beta sequences derived from 15-18 subjects. TCRdb used MiXCR to reprocess the 5' RACE reads, holding one entry per CDR3 protein. The sample contains roughly 4,000 distinct CDR3 sequences, approximately 30% of which appear only once.

The source of this sequence is a man aged 45-60 years with HTLV-1-associated myelopathy (HAM/TSP). The rearrangement uses TRBV29-1 and TRBJ2-1; 10 nucleotides agree with TRBD2. Sequenced input: CD8+ T cells from blood. The CDR3 reads CSVEGVGLSGRDDEQFF. The CDR3 DNA follows: TGCAGCGTTGAAGGCGTGGGCCTAAGCGGGAGGGACGATGAGCAGTTCTTC.